The T cell receptor beta chain described here comes from a study of CXCR3-negative and CXCR3-positive naive CD8 T cells. General observations from the study: TRBV-TRBJ usage matched between naive CXCR3-negative and CXCR3-positive cells but not between memory cells. Surface CD5 matched across naive subsets, and TRB CDR3 properties served to infer TCR strength. Greater hydrophobicity was found in TRB CDR3s of CXCR3-positive naive cells than of CXCR3-negative naive cells.

The CDR3 covers 15 residues. Germline CDR1 LGHNA, CDR2 YNFKEQ. Investigators sorted each CD8+ T cell subset in triplicate, taking hundreds of thousands of cells each time. Researchers prepared the TRB cDNA libraries using 5' RACE with UMI labels. TCRdb re-called the 5' RACE reads, yielding one record per CDR3 amino acid sequence without DNA. This sample's clone table lists some 100,000 distinct CDR3 sequences. About this clonotype: Its target is not known.

The sequenced sample consisted of naive CXCR3+ CD8+ T cells from blood. Subset in this sample: CD45RO-CCR7+CD27+CD95- naive CD8+ T cells expressing CXCR3 (TNR3+). This clonotype was sampled from a human donor in good health. Some clones in this sample may be carry-over from other donors' samples. The chain has TRBV4-2 and TRBJ1-3; there is no DNA to check the TCRdb D call of TRBD1. The CDR3: CASSASKGAGNTIYF.